Listed below are T cell receptor beta chains from one sample, sequenced in a study of CD8 T cells in Susac syndrome. TCRdb reprocessed the immunoSEQ multiplex PCR reads with MiXCR, giving one entry per CDR3 protein. This table holds approximately 190,000 distinct CDR3 sequences, around 93% found once. Material: CD4+ T cells from PBMCs. The receptor set was obtained from a human donor in good health. Each CDR3 is given with its conserved first and last residue. The D gene is left open where the match is weak. Rows give clone size only sometimes, using once, few, many, or a class for an expanded clone.

clone size,J gene,CDR3 length,V gene,D gene,CDR3 protein,CDR3 DNA
NA,TRBJ2-1,16,TRBV5-1,TRBD1,CASSLGTGKVYNEQFF,TGCGCCAGCAGCTTGGGGACAGGGAAGGTTTACAATGAGCAGTTCTTC
NA,TRBJ1-4,13,TRBV20-1,NA,CSVPGPRDEKLFF,TGCAGTGTGCCGGGTCCCCGAGATGAAAAACTGTTTTTT
NA,TRBJ2-3,16,TRBV13,NA,CASSPRKTEFTDTQYF,TGTGCCAGCAGCCCTAGGAAGACAGAATTCACAGATACGCAGTATTTT
NA,TRBJ2-6,15,TRBV7-3,TRBD1,CASRDRGTGANVLTF,TGTGCCAGCAGGGACAGGGGCACCGGGGCCAACGTCCTGACTTTC
NA,TRBJ2-6,14,TRBV12-3/TRBV12-4,NA,CASSPGRGANVLTF,TGTGCCAGCAGTCCAGGGCGCGGGGCCAACGTCCTGACTTTC
few,TRBJ1-5,12,TRBV19,NA,CASSIGNQPQHF,TGTGCCAGTAGTATAGGCAATCAGCCCCAGCATTTT
NA,TRBJ1-1,12,TRBV6-6,NA,CASSYVSSEAFF,TGTGCCAGCAGTTACGTCTCGAGTGAAGCTTTCTTT
NA,TRBJ2-7,12,TRBV29-1,NA,CSGIQALGEQYF,TGCAGCGGGATACAGGCCTTGGGCGAGCAGTACTTC
NA,TRBJ1-2,14,TRBV7-9,NA,CASSLNSGVNGYTF,TGTGCCAGCAGCTTAAATTCAGGGGTAAATGGCTACACCTTC
NA,TRBJ2-5,15,TRBV9,TRBD1,CASSPRQGGEETQYF,TGTGCCAGCAGCCCCCGACAGGGGGGAGAAGAGACCCAGTACTTC
NA,TRBJ2-5,16,TRBV5-1,TRBD2,CASSSQTLGGQETQYF,TGCGCCAGCAGCTCACAAACGCTCGGGGGGCAAGAGACCCAGTACTTC
NA,TRBJ2-1,14,TRBV10-3,NA,CAITPVRFSNEQFF,TGTGCCATCACCCCGGTGCGATTCTCGAATGAGCAGTTCTTC
NA,TRBJ1-1,13,TRBV29-1,TRBD1,CSVEGQGNTEAFF,TGCAGCGTTGAAGGACAGGGGAACACTGAAGCTTTCTTT
NA,TRBJ1-1,15,TRBV15,NA,CATSRDSGRDTEAFF,TGTGCCACCAGCAGAGATTCGGGGCGAGACACTGAAGCTTTCTTT
NA,TRBJ2-1,11,TRBV12-3/TRBV12-4,NA,CATSGLNEQFF,TGTGCCACCAGCGGGCTCAATGAGCAGTTCTTC